These 19 T cell receptor beta chains came from one sample sequenced in a study of regulatory T cells in long-lasting Graves disease. Libraries of TCR beta came from iRepertoire HTBI primers plus Arm-PCR of CDR3 regions. TCRdb reprocessed the multiplex PCR reads with MiXCR, giving one entry per CDR3 protein. The table records about 560,000 distinct CDR3 sequences, about 16% of them present only once. Described time point: newly diagnosed GD, antithyroid drugs for less than 3 months. From RNA extracted from PBMCs, the TCR library was made. The same specimen was also included in a second study, on T cells in Graves' hyperthyroidism and ophthalmopathy.

The input for sequencing was peripheral blood mononuclear cells (PBMCs), taken at new diagnosis, from a patient treated with antithyroid drugs. The receptors stem from a man younger than 35 with Graves disease.

This chain uses TRBV20-1 with TRBJ2-7; no firm D call. Germline V gives CDR1 DFQATT, CDR2 SNEGSKA (reference sequence). The V and J ends lost 5 bases and 11 bases respectively, with 22 bases between them. The CDR3 has 13 amino acids. The DNA for the CDR3 is TGCAGTGCTCCCCGGATCTCGGACGAAACCAAGTACTTC. Protein sequence: CSAPRISDETKYF.

The J gene is TRBJ2-3, the V gene TRBV9, with D perhaps matching TRBD1 (6 bases). Per the germline V gene, CDR1 is SGDLS and CDR2 is YYNGEE. This CDR3 contains 15 residues. Trimming stripped 0 bases from V and 3 bases from J, with 11 bases between. The CDR3 bases are TGTGCCAGCAGCGTAGTTCAGGGGTCGACAGATACGCAGTATTTT. Its translation: CASSVVQGSTDTQYF.

Note on this clonotype: It differs at one base from a far larger clone, so likely a read error. The V call is TRBV27, the J call TRBJ2-7; TRBD1 matches at 9 bases. Germline CDR1 and CDR2: MNHEY and SMNVEV (reference sequence). The CDR3 is made up of 16 amino acids. J lost 6 bases, V lost 2 bases, and 11 bases had no gene match. The CDR3 spells CASSLKGGTGTREQYF. The CDR3 nucleotides are TGTGCCAGCAGTTTAAAAGGAGGGACAGGGACACGCGAGCAGTACTTC.

This clonotype came up many times. The rearrangement links TRBV20-1 to TRBJ2-1; D perhaps matches TRBD1 (6 bases). Germline values: CDR1 DFQATT, CDR2 SNEGSKA (reference sequence). This CDR3 contains 13 residues. V was trimmed by 3 bases and J by 1 base, leaving 7 bases between them. This chain's CDR3 is CSARQGSYNEQFF. The CDR3 DNA follows: TGCAGTGCTAGGCAGGGGTCCTACAATGAGCAGTTCTTC.

V usage is TRBV5-1 and J usage is TRBJ2-7; 8 nucleotides match TRBD2. The length of the CDR3 is 15 residues. Germline V gives CDR1 SGHRS, CDR2 YFSETQ. J gave up 0 bases and V 5 bases, and 7 bases lay outside the gene matches. CDR3: CASSSLAGTSYEQYF. In DNA, the CDR3 is TGCGCCAGCAGTTCGTTAGCGGGGACCTCCTACGAGCAGTACTTC. Full variable domain (remainder filled in from reference TRBV5-1 and TRBJ2-7): KAGVTQTPRYLIKTRGQQVTLSCSPISGHRSVSWYQQTPGQGLQFLFEYFSETQRNKGNFPGRFSGRQFSNSRSEMNVSTLELGDSALYLCASSSLAGTSYEQYFGPGTRLTVT.

J is TRBJ2-7 and V is TRBV5-5; D is uncertain. V dropped 1 base and J dropped 0 bases, with 8 bases sitting between them. The CDR3 has 14 residues. The germline V gene has CDR1 SGHKS and CDR2 YYEKEE (reference sequence). The CDR3 nucleotides are TGTGCCAGCAGCTTGCCCGAGAGCTCCTACGAGCAGTACTTC. This gives the protein CASSLPESSYEQYF.

This clonotype appeared a few times. This sequence joins TRBV4-1 and TRBJ1-2; TRBD1 is a possible D gene (5 bases). The ends were cut back, 2 bases at V and 1 base at J, with 14 bases in the middle. The length of the CDR3 is 16 residues. The V gene's germline CDR1 is MGHRA and CDR2 YSYEKL. CDR3 region: CASSQWQGRRNYGYTF. CDR3 coding DNA: TGCGCCAGCAGCCAATGGCAGGGCCGTCGTAACTATGGCTACACCTTC.

A remark on this clonotype: A much larger clone differs from this one at a single base, so this may be a read error. The chain links TRBV5-5 to TRBJ2-2; TRBD1 agrees at 8 bases. The V gene's germline CDR1 is SGHKS and CDR2 YYEKEE (reference sequence). The CDR3 contains 17 residues. After removal of 0 bases from V and 4 bases from J, the junction contained 8 bases not matched to a gene. Here the CDR3 reads CASSLAGRGRGTGELFF. CDR3 nucleotide sequence: TGTGCCAGCAGCTTGGCCGGCAGGGGGCGCGGCACCGGGGAGCTGTTTTTT.

This clonotype was seen many times. V usage is TRBV12-3 or TRBV12-4 and J usage is TRBJ2-2, with 9 bases aligning to TRBD1. This CDR3 contains 18 residues. Losses at the gene ends were 5 bases for V and 0 bases for J; bases not matched to a gene: 10. CDR3 nucleotides: TGTGCCAGCAGTCTCGGGACAGGGAGGAGGGCGAACACCGGGGAGCTGTTTTTT. Amino acid sequence: CASSLGTGRRANTGELFF.

A note on this clonotype: A far larger clone is one nucleotide away, so this likely arose from a read error. The chain carries TRBV11-3 and TRBJ2-7, with unresolved D. The length of the CDR3 is 14 residues. From germline, CDR1 is SGHNT and CDR2 YENEEA. The CDR3 nucleotides are TGTGCCAGCAGTTTAGGGCAGGCGACCTGCGAGCAGTACTTC. Amino acids: CASSLGQATCEQYF.

The chain recombines TRBV28 with TRBJ2-4, with D tentatively TRBD1 (6 bases). Germline V gene sequence: CDR1 MDHEN, CDR2 SYDVKM. The CDR3 is made up of 15 amino acids. Trimming shortened V by 4 bases and J by 1 base, and 11 bases separated the two germline ends. CDR3 sequence (DNA): TGTGCCAGCAGTTCTTCAGGGGAGGCCAAAAACATTCAGTACTTC. It codes for CASSSSGEAKNIQYF.

This clonotype was detected many times. CDR3 nucleotides: TGCAGCGGGGATGCAGGCGGGAGGGGCTACGAGCAGTACTTC. This translates into CSGDAGGRGYEQYF. J is TRBJ2-7 and V is TRBV20-1, with 9 bases identical to TRBD2. Germline CDR1 DFQATT, CDR2 SNEGSKA (reference sequence). The CDR3 extends over 14 amino acids.

This clonotype came up many times. Here the CDR3 reads CATWSGEKLFF. The CDR3 DNA sequence: TGTGCCACCTGGAGCGGTGAAAAACTGTTTTTT. The rearrangement joins TRBV30 to TRBJ1-4; D is unresolved. Germline V CDR1 and CDR2: GTSNPN, SVGIG (reference sequence). The CDR3 has 11 residues. V was trimmed by 8 bases and J by 7 bases, leaving 11 bases between them.

This clonotype was seen only a few times. The CDR3 loop reads CASSQVGSAGNTIYF. As DNA, the CDR3 is TGCGCCAGCAGCCAAGTCGGCAGCGCTGGAAACACCATATATTTT. The V gene is TRBV4-1, the J gene TRBJ1-3; no clear D gene. With 1 base removed from V and 2 bases from J, the gap between germline ends came to 9 bases. This CDR3 contains 15 residues. Germline CDR1 and CDR2: MGHRA and YSYEKL.

This clonotype showed up many times. The chain has TRBV20-1 and TRBJ1-1; D remains ambiguous. CDR3 length equals 13 residues. Germline V lookup: CDR1 DFQATT, CDR2 SNEGSKA (reference sequence). V lost 1 base and J 8 bases, leaving 14 bases between the germline ends. For the CDR3, the DNA is TGCAGTGCTAGAGCATCGGGGTATTCGGAAGCTTTCTTT. It is translated as CSARASGYSEAFF.

The chain employs TRBV11-2 and TRBJ1-2; the D is unclear. Trimming cost V 7 bases and J 8 bases, with 17 bases left between them. Germline CDR1 SGHAT, CDR2 FQNNGV. The CDR3 length is 13 residues. The CDR3 coding sequence is TGTGCCAGCACCCCGAGGGAGGGTTACGGCTACACCTTC. Protein: CASTPREGYGYTF. The whole variable domain, filled in from reference TRBV11-2 and TRBJ1-2, reads EAGVAQSPRYKIIEKRQSVAFWCNPISGHATLYWYQQILGQGPKLLIQFQNNGVVDDSQLPKDRFSAERLKGVDSTLKIQPAKLEDSAVYLCASTPREGYGYTFGSGTRLTVV.

Only a few counts were recorded for this clonotype. The chain uses TRBV20-1 and TRBJ2-1; D might be TRBD2 (7 bases). Germline CDR1 reads DFQATT; CDR2 reads SNEGSKA (reference sequence). CDR3 length equals 15 residues. V lost 1 base and J 6 bases, leaving 16 bases between the germline ends. CDR3 residues: CSARGRVGGGNEQFF. In DNA form, the CDR3 reads TGCAGTGCTAGAGGTCGGGTGGGAGGGGGCAATGAGCAGTTCTTC.

There are many counts of this clonotype. CDR3 sequence: CASSRTGNTGELFF. CDR3 nucleotides: TGTGCCAGCAGCCGGACAGGGAACACCGGGGAGCTGTTTTTT. J is TRBJ2-2 and V is TRBV11-2, with TRBD1 identical over 7 bases. The germline CDR1 and CDR2 sequences are SGHAT and FQNNGV. This CDR3 is built from 14 residues. The V gene end was trimmed by 5 bases and the J gene end by 1 base; junction bases not matched to a gene: 1.

This clonotype was seen many times. The chain is built from TRBV12-3 or TRBV12-4 and TRBJ1-2, with D possibly matching TRBD1 (6 bases). The V end lost 5 bases, the J end lost 7 bases, and 14 bases lay between the germline ends. CDR3 length: 13 residues. The CDR3 DNA reads as TGTGCCAGCAGTCCCACGGACAGCTTTGGCTACACCTTC. Protein: CASSPTDSFGYTF.